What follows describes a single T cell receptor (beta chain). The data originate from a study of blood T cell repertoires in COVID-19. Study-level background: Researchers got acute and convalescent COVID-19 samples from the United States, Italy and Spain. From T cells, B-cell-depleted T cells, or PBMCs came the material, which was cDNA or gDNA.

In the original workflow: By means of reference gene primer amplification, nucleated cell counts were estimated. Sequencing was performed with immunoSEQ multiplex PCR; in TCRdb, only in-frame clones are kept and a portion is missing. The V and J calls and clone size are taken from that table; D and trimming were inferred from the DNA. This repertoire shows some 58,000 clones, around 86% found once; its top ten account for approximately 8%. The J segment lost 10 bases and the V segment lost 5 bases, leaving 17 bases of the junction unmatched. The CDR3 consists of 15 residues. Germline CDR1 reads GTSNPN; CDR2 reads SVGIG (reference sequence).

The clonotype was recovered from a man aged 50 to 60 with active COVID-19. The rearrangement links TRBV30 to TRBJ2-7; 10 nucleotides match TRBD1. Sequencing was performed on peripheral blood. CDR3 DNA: TGTGCCTGGGGCGACCACGGGACAGGGGCCAACCTCCAGTACTTC. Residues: CAWGDHGTGANLQYF.